The 26 T cell receptor beta chains listed next were all sequenced from one sample in a study of T cell clonotyping in hematopoietic cell transplantation. This sample's time point: recipient sample about 28 days before transplant, after cytoreduction. The table came from immunoSEQ multiplex PCR; TCRdb's copy has only in-frame clones and leaves some out. The data hold 6,000 to 8,000 clones, with 85% to 90% observed a single time. The sample consisted of peripheral blood mononuclear cells, taken before stem cell transplant. The receptors were sampled from a man aged 55 to 70 with acute myeloid leukemia. Some clones in this sample may be carry-over from other donors' samples.

The chain links TRBV6-1 to TRBJ2-7, with D tentatively TRBD1 (6 bases). V was shortened by 7 bases and J by 0 bases, with 13 bases between the two germline ends. Germline V gives CDR1 MNHNS, CDR2 SASEGT. The CDR3 contains 14 residues. CDR3 amino acids: CASKGQLSSYEQYF. The CDR3 DNA reads as TGTGCCAGCAAAGGACAGTTGAGCTCCTACGAGCAGTACTTC.

The chain employs TRBV11-2 and TRBJ1-2; D gene ambiguous. The CDR3 length is 12 residues. Germline V gives CDR1 SGHAT, CDR2 FQNNGV. Trimming took off 2 bases at V and 1 base at J, with 2 bases between the two ends. The CDR3, as DNA: TGTGCCAGCAGCTTAAATAACTATGGCTACACCTTC. Amino acids: CASSLNNYGYTF. The entire variable domain, with the rest obtained from reference TRBV11-2 and TRBJ1-2, is as follows: EAGVAQSPRYKIIEKRQSVAFWCNPISGHATLYWYQQILGQGPKLLIQFQNNGVVDDSQLPKDRFSAERLKGVDSTLKIQPAKLEDSAVYLCASSLNNYGYTFGSGTRLTVV.

This rearrangement joins TRBV5-1 to TRBJ2-1; 11 bases map to TRBD1. Per germline, CDR1 SGHRS and CDR2 YFSETQ. V trimming: 7 bases; J trimming: 5 bases; junction bases outside the gene matches: 8. The CDR3 is 15 amino acids. The CDR3 bases are TGCGCCAGCGACTGGACAGGGGGCTTCAACAATGAGCAGTTCTTC. Its translation: CASDWTGGFNNEQFF.

The chain employs TRBV4-2 and TRBJ1-6; weak D call: TRBD1 (5 bases). Germline assignment: CDR1 LGHNA and CDR2 YNFKEQ. V gave up 9 bases and J gave up 8 bases, with 17 bases separating them. CDR3 size: 14 residues. CDR3 nucleotides: TGTGCCAGACAGGACTCGGGGAACCATTCACCCCTCCACTTT. Protein product: CARQDSGNHSPLHF.

The chain carries TRBV28 and TRBJ1-1; 7 bases match TRBD1. CDR1 and CDR2 from the germline V gene are MDHEN and SYDVKM. The CDR3 is 13 residues long. Germline trimming cut 3 bases from V and 6 bases from J; bases unmatched to any gene: 4. The CDR3 DNA sequence: TGTGCCAGCAGTTTGAGGGGGCCGGCTGAAGCTTTCTTT. Amino acids: CASSLRGPAEAFF.

This chain joins TRBV25-1 and TRBJ2-3; no definite D call. This CDR3 has 14 residues. The V gene's germline CDR1 is MGHDK and CDR2 SYGVNS. Deletions cut 3 bases from V and 2 bases from J, with 9 bases between. CDR3 nucleotide sequence: TGTGCCAGCAGTGACTTTACCCACACAGATACGCAGTATTTT. Protein: CASSDFTHTDTQYF.

This sequence joins TRBV19 and TRBJ1-1, with D unclear. Looked up from germline, CDR1 is LNHDA and CDR2 is SQIVND (reference sequence). The CDR3 is made up of 12 amino acids. V lost 6 bases and J 2 bases, leaving 7 bases between the germline ends. CDR3 sequence reads: CASSYINTEAFF. In DNA, the CDR3 is TGTGCCAGTAGCTATATAAACACTGAAGCTTTCTTT.

V is TRBV7-8 and J is TRBJ2-7, with TRBD2 identical over 11 bases. Germline CDR1 and CDR2: SGHVS and FQNEAQ. This CDR3 spans 17 amino acids. V lost 4 bases to trimming and J lost 3 bases; unmatched junction nucleotides: 11. The chain's CDR3 is CASSSPPGLAGDYEQYF. The DNA for the CDR3 is TGTGCCAGCAGCTCCCCCCCAGGACTAGCGGGTGACTACGAGCAGTACTTC.

The rearrangement joins TRBV6-1 to TRBJ2-7; either TRBD1 or TRBD2 may fit D (5 bases each). CDR3 size: 12 residues. Trimming stripped 6 bases from V and 4 bases from J, with 10 bases between. The germline V gene encodes CDR1 MNHNS and CDR2 SASEGT. For the CDR3, the DNA is TGTGCCAGCAGGGGGGACGGATACGAGCAGTACTTC. Protein: CASRGDGYEQYF.

This chain uses TRBV2 with TRBJ2-7; 9 bases agree with TRBD1. The CDR3 has 15 residues. The V and J ends lost 5 bases and 5 bases, in that order; junction bases with no gene match: 10. CDR1 and CDR2 from the germline V gene are SNHLY and FYNNEI. The CDR3 loop is CASSPGPTGGDEQYF. The CDR3 DNA sequence: TGTGCCAGCAGTCCGGGGCCTACAGGGGGCGACGAGCAGTACTTC.

Here the CDR3 DNA reads TGCAGTGCTAGAGCGGGCGGTGAGCAGTACTTC. Amino acid sequence: CSARAGGEQYF. The gene calls are TRBV20-1 and TRBJ2-7; no definite D call. Deletions cut 1 base from V and 7 bases from J, with 8 bases between. Germline V gene lookup returns CDR1 DFQATT and CDR2 SNEGSKA (reference sequence). The CDR3 is 11 residues long.

This clone came up once. The chain uses TRBV7-2 and TRBJ2-1; 10 nucleotides match TRBD2. Looked up from germline, CDR1 is SGHTA and CDR2 is FQGNSA. The CDR3 has 15 amino acids. With V trimmed by 5 bases and J by 8 bases, 9 bases remained unmatched. CDR3 DNA sequence: TGTGCCAGCAGCGCCAGCGGGGGGGGCCGTTATGAGCAGTTCTTC. It is translated as CASSASGGGRYEQFF. The whole variable domain, remainder taken from reference TRBV7-2 and TRBJ2-1, is GAGVSQSPSNKVTEKGKDVELRCDPISGHTALYWYRQSLGQGLEFLIYFQGNSAPDKSGLPSDRFSAERTGGSVSTLTIQRTQQEDSAVYLCASSASGGGRYEQFFGPGTRLTVL.

This clone was observed a few times. The chain links TRBV14 to TRBJ1-1; 7 bases are shared with TRBD1. Germline V gene lookup returns CDR1 SGHDN and CDR2 FVKESK. V dropped 1 base and J dropped 1; count of bases not matched to a gene: 3. The CDR3 sequence is 15 residues long. The CDR3 sequence is CASSQGRTGNTEAFF. The CDR3 nucleotides are TGTGCCAGCAGCCAAGGGCGGACAGGGAACACTGAAGCTTTCTTT.

The V and J genes are TRBV9 and TRBJ2-2; 12 bases fit TRBD2. CDR1 and CDR2 from the germline V gene are SGDLS and YYNGEE. The J segment lost 3 bases and the V segment lost 5 bases, leaving 8 bases of the junction unmatched. The CDR3 spans 17 residues. CDR3 bases: TGTGCCAGCAGTCCGCCGGCTAGCGGGGGGGACACCGGGGAGCTGTTTTTT. Its protein is CASSPPASGGDTGELFF.

The count of this clone is one. The chain employs TRBV12-5 and TRBJ1-1, with D possibly being TRBD1 (5 bases). CDR1 and CDR2 from the germline V gene are LGHNT and FRNRAP. The CDR3 sequence is 15 residues long. The V and J ends lost 0 bases and 1 base respectively, with 9 bases between them. This chain's CDR3 is CASGLVGTGNTEAFF. CDR3 DNA sequence: TGTGCTAGTGGTTTGGTCGGGACGGGGAACACTGAAGCTTTCTTT.

The chain is built from TRBV19 and TRBJ2-2; 10 nucleotides agree with TRBD2. Germline-derived CDR1 and CDR2 are LNHDA and SQIVND (reference sequence). The CDR3 length is 13 residues. Unmatched junction bases numbered 6, after V lost 10 bases and J lost 7 bases. The CDR3: CATQTSGHGELFF. For the CDR3, the DNA is TGTGCCACCCAGACTAGCGGGCACGGGGAGCTGTTTTTT.

The chain joins TRBV6-1 to TRBJ1-6; D unclear. Germline V lookup: CDR1 MNHNS, CDR2 SASEGT. The CDR3 consists of 14 residues. The V and J ends lost 10 bases and 10 bases respectively, with 20 bases between them. CDR3 sequence: CAITPVGNRSPLHF. In DNA form, the CDR3 reads TGTGCCATCACCCCCGTGGGGAATCGATCACCCCTCCACTTT.

The chain carries TRBV2 and TRBJ1-5; 11 bases are a match to TRBD1. This CDR3 comprises 17 residues. Germline CDR1 and CDR2: SNHLY and FYNNEI. V was clipped by 2 bases and J by 3 bases; unmatched bases: 6. The CDR3 DNA sequence: TGTGCCAGCAGTGAATATGGGACAGGGGGGATCAATCAGCCCCAGCATTTT. This codes for CASSEYGTGGINQPQHF.

This sequence joins TRBV2 and TRBJ2-5, with 8 bases matching TRBD2. The CDR3 has 13 amino acids. V lost 6 bases and J lost 5; bases outside the gene matches: 5. From germline, CDR1 is SNHLY and CDR2 FYNNEI. This CDR3 reads CASSWREVETQYF. CDR3 nucleotides: TGTGCCAGCAGCTGGCGGGAGGTGGAGACCCAGTACTTC.

V and J are TRBV28 and TRBJ1-1; D remains ambiguous. Trimming pared 6 bases from V and 1 base from J, leaving 6 bases between. The germline V gene encodes CDR1 MDHEN and CDR2 SYDVKM. The CDR3 covers 12 residues. The CDR3 loop reads CASRGGNTEAFF. The DNA of the CDR3 is TGTGCCAGCAGGGGAGGGAACACTGAAGCTTTCTTT.

This clone appeared once. This chain links TRBV2 with TRBJ2-1; 8 bases line up with TRBD2. Unmatched junction bases numbered 13, after V lost 8 bases and J lost 7 bases. The germline V gene encodes CDR1 SNHLY and CDR2 FYNNEI. The CDR3 runs 15 residues. Here the CDR3 reads CASVAGRGIWNEQFF. In DNA form, the CDR3 reads TGTGCCAGCGTAGCGGGGCGGGGGATTTGGAATGAGCAGTTCTTC. The whole variable domain, filled in from reference TRBV2 and TRBJ2-1, reads EPEVTQTPSHQVTQMGQEVILRCVPISNHLYFYWYRQILGQKVEFLVSFYNNEISEKSEIFDDQFSVERPDGSNFTLKIRSTKLEDSAMYFCASVAGRGIWNEQFFGPGTRLTVL.

The J gene is TRBJ2-7, the V gene TRBV5-1, with D uncertain. Between the trimmed V and J ends, which lost 0 bases and 5 bases, there was a span of 6 bases. The CDR3 spans 12 residues. Germline CDR1 SGHRS, CDR2 YFSETQ. The chain's CDR3 is CASSLDRDEQYF. The CDR3 DNA sequence: TGCGCCAGCAGCTTGGATCGGGACGAGCAGTACTTC. Full variable domain (rest looked up from reference TRBV5-1 and TRBJ2-7): KAGVTQTPRYLIKTRGQQVTLSCSPISGHRSVSWYQQTPGQGLQFLFEYFSETQRNKGNFPGRFSGRQFSNSRSEMNVSTLELGDSALYLCASSLDRDEQYFGPGTRLTVT.

This sequence joins TRBV6-6 and TRBJ2-2; no firm D call. V gave up 2 bases and J gave up 1 base, with 8 bases separating them. CDR1 MNHNY and CDR2 SVGAGI come from the germline V gene (reference sequence). CDR3 size: 15 residues. The CDR3 spells CASSYKGMNTGELFF. The CDR3 nucleotides are TGTGCCAGCAGTTACAAGGGCATGAACACCGGGGAGCTGTTTTTT.

The sample holds one count of this clone. The V call is TRBV25-1, the J call TRBJ1-2; no reliable D call. Per germline, CDR1 MGHDK and CDR2 SYGVNS. Trimming shortened V by 6 bases and J by 11 bases, and 13 bases separated the two germline ends. The CDR3 runs 11 residues. The CDR3 bases are TGTGCCAGCAGCCATACGGTCTTTTACACCTTC. Translating gives CASSHTVFYTF.

This clone was found once. The chain uses TRBV6-5 and TRBJ1-1; D unclear. This CDR3 has 13 residues. V lost 10 bases and J lost 2, with 14 bases in between. Looked up from germline, CDR1 is MNHEY and CDR2 is SVGAGI. The DNA for the CDR3 is TGTGCCATACAGACCGGAAGAAACACTGAAGCTTTCTTT. Translating gives CAIQTGRNTEAFF.

This chain links TRBV5-1 with TRBJ2-7, with D tentatively TRBD1 (6 bases). This CDR3 has 17 amino acids. Germline values: CDR1 SGHRS, CDR2 YFSETQ. Trimming left V 0 bases short and J 2 bases short, with 18 bases between. DNA of the CDR3: TGCGCCAGCAGCTTGGGTACACAGGGTCAGGGAACCTACGAGCAGTACTTC. Its translation: CASSLGTQGQGTYEQYF.